This T cell receptor beta chain stems from a study of T cell responses to AZD1222 COVID-19 vaccine. Between the trimmed V and J ends, which lost 6 bases and 3 bases, there was a span of 11 bases. The CDR3 is made up of 14 amino acids. Germline CDR1 LNHDA, CDR2 SQIVND (reference sequence). Notes on the study in general: The donor cohort was predominantly white British with a female majority, and clonal diversity may have been underestimated.

Assay used: immunoSEQ multiplex PCR; TCRdb lists only in-frame clones, some missing. The sample includes approximately 180,000 clones, roughly 87% of them seen just once. As to this clone: The antigen remains unidentified.

The material was peripheral blood, obtained on day 0 of AZD1222 vaccination. This receptor was taken from an adult in good health. V and J are TRBV19 and TRBJ2-2; tentative D call: TRBD1 (6 bases). CDR3 protein: CASRGDTHTGELFF. The CDR3 DNA is TGTGCCAGTAGGGGGGACACCCACACCGGGGAGCTGTTTTTT.